This entry lists 24 T cell receptor beta chains sequenced from one sample in a study of Ad26.COV2.S vaccination and SARS-CoV-2 variants. Treatment here: some 20 received Ad26.COV2.S at low or high dose, single or two shots; about 5 received placebo; per-sample allocation not given. Sampling was performed 63 days after the first vaccine or placebo injection. Profiling relied on immunoSEQ multiplex PCR, and the TCRdb table lists in-frame clones only, not all of them. The sample contains 440,000 or so clones, less than 95% of which appear only once. The material sequenced was peripheral blood, taken in a trial of Ad26.COV2.S vaccine versus placebo. These receptors were taken from a person between 18 and 60 years old who received the Ad26.COV2.S COVID-19 vaccine or a placebo.

CDR3 in DNA: TGTGCCAGCAGCTTAGTAAGTTTGGGACGGCAAACCTACGAGCAGTACTTC. Amino acids: CASSLVSLGRQTYEQYF. V usage is TRBV7-9 and J usage is TRBJ2-7, with D perhaps assigned TRBD1 or TRBD2 (5 bases each). The ends were cut back, 1 base at V and 2 bases at J, with 18 bases in the middle. The V gene's germline CDR1 is SEHNR and CDR2 FQNEAQ (reference sequence). The CDR3 extends over 17 amino acids.

This sequence joins TRBV29-1 and TRBJ2-7; the D gene is possibly TRBD1 (6 bases). CDR1 is SQVTM and CDR2 is ANQGSEA in the germline V gene. There are 14 residues in the CDR3. V lost 4 bases to trimming and J lost 1 base, with 14 bases between them. The CDR3 is CSVAWTVTSYEQYF. The CDR3 DNA reads as TGCAGCGTTGCATGGACAGTCACATCCTACGAGCAGTACTTC.

This clone was counted a single time. This chain connects TRBV7-6 to TRBJ2-2, with unresolved D. The CDR3 is 15 amino acids. With 6 bases removed from V and 2 bases from J, the gap between germline ends came to 13 bases. CDR1 is SGHVS, CDR2 FNYEAQ, per germline. CDR3 sequence (DNA): TGTGCCAGCAGGGCACCGAATCCCAACACCGGGGAGCTGTTTTTT. As protein: CASRAPNPNTGELFF.

V usage is TRBV9 and J usage is TRBJ1-2; D uncertain. This CDR3 contains 13 residues. Germline assignment: CDR1 SGDLS and CDR2 YYNGEE. The germline V and J ends were trimmed by 0 bases and 7 bases, with 10 bases remaining between them. In DNA, the CDR3 is TGTGCCAGCAGCGTAGGGTTACTAGGTGGCTACACCTTC. It is translated as CASSVGLLGGYTF.

V usage is TRBV28 and J usage is TRBJ1-5; 9 positions agree with TRBD1. The CDR3 runs 15 residues. Germline CDR1 reads MDHEN; CDR2 reads SYDVKM. V gave up 2 bases and J gave up 6 bases; unmatched junction bases: 5. Here the CDR3 DNA reads TGTGCCAGCAGTTTAGGGACAGGGAACGCTCAGCCCCAGCATTTT. Its translation: CASSLGTGNAQPQHF.

Remarks on this clone: At the DNA level, this CDR3 is encoded by other sequences in the same sample as well. J is TRBJ2-5 and V is TRBV2; no definite D call. The CDR3 has 11 amino acids. CDR1 SNHLY and CDR2 FYNNEI come from the germline V gene. V was trimmed by 5 bases and J by 2 bases, leaving 3 bases between them. CDR3 sequence: CASSLQETQYF. The CDR3 DNA reads TGTGCCAGCAGTCTACAAGAGACCCAGTACTTC.

The J gene is TRBJ2-7, the V gene TRBV5-5; TRBD1 aligns across 11 bases. Germline V gives CDR1 SGHKS, CDR2 YYEKEE (reference sequence). Trimming cost V 0 bases and J 7 bases; bases outside gene matches: 6. The CDR3 spans 15 residues. The CDR3 DNA reads TGTGCCAGCAGCTTGGCGGACAGGGGGCTGGGGGAGCAGTACTTC. This codes for CASSLADRGLGEQYF.

This sequence joins TRBV18 and TRBJ2-1; 8 bases agree with TRBD2. Losses at the gene ends were 2 bases for V and 7 bases for J; bases not matched to a gene: 7. The CDR3 spans 15 residues. CDR1 is KGHSH and CDR2 is LQKENI in the germline V gene. The chain's CDR3 is CASSPTNGRGNEQFF. The CDR3 DNA reads as TGTGCCAGCTCACCAACGAACGGGAGGGGAAATGAGCAGTTCTTC.

The J gene is TRBJ2-7, the V gene TRBV30; possibly TRBD2 for D (6 bases). Trimming left V 0 bases short and J 7 bases short, with 13 bases between. CDR3 length: 13 amino acids. The germline V gene has CDR1 GTSNPN and CDR2 SVGIG (reference sequence). CDR3 nucleotides: TGTGCCTGGAGTGTAGGACTACCGAGGGAGCAGTACTTC. Protein product: CAWSVGLPREQYF.

The rearrangement joins TRBV3-1 (or the pseudogene TRBV3-2) to TRBJ2-7; 7 bases map to TRBD2. Germline V gives CDR1 LGHDT, CDR2 YNNKEL (reference sequence). The CDR3 extends over 14 amino acids. The trim removed 4 bases at V and 4 bases at J, leaving 7 bases unmatched. The CDR3 region is CASSPGLDRYEQYF. The CDR3 DNA sequence: TGTGCCAGCAGCCCTGGACTAGATAGGTACGAGCAGTACTTC.

The J gene is TRBJ2-6, the V gene TRBV14, with D hard to call. Germline values: CDR1 SGHDN, CDR2 FVKESK. The length of the CDR3 is 18 residues. V was pared by 1 base and J by 0 bases, with 13 bases between. The CDR3 sequence is CASSQGTERISGANVLTF. In DNA form, the CDR3 reads TGTGCCAGCAGCCAAGGGACCGAGAGAATCTCTGGGGCCAACGTCCTGACTTTC. The full variable domain, rest sourced from reference TRBV14 and TRBJ2-6, is EAGVTQFPSHSVIEKGQTVTLRCDPISGHDNLYWYRRVMGKEIKFLLHFVKESKQDESGMPNNRFLAERTGGTYSTLKVQPAELEDSGVYFCASSQGTERISGANVLTFGAGSRLTVL.

This clone was observed a handful of times. This chain links TRBV5-4 with TRBJ1-6, with a possible D match to TRBD1 (6 bases). The V end was cut by 4 bases, the J end by 7 bases, with 15 bases between. The CDR3 runs to 15 residues. Germline values: CDR1 SGHNT, CDR2 YYREEE (reference sequence). In DNA, the CDR3 is TGTGCCAGCAGCAGGGGGTGGCAGGGAAATTCACCCCTCCACTTT. This gives the protein CASSRGWQGNSPLHF.

In nucleotides, the CDR3 is TGTGCCAGCAGTGAGTTCAGGGAGAGGGCAAACATTCAGTACTTC. Encoded protein: CASSEFRERANIQYF. This chain joins TRBV6-2 or TRBV6-3 and TRBJ2-4; the D gene could be TRBD1 or TRBD2 (5 bases each). Per germline, CDR1 MNHEY and CDR2 SVGEGT. CDR3 size: 15 residues. With 5 bases removed from V and 6 bases from J, the gap between germline ends came to 17 bases.

The chain couples TRBV28 to TRBJ2-3; 7 bases agree with TRBD1. The germline V gene has CDR1 MDHEN and CDR2 SYDVKM. V dropped 3 bases and J dropped 3; count of bases not matched to a gene: 6. This CDR3 region has 15 residues. DNA of the CDR3: TGTGCCAGCAGTTTCGCGACAGGGTTTACAGATACGCAGTATTTT. Amino acid sequence: CASSFATGFTDTQYF.

The chain uses TRBV19 and TRBJ2-1, with a tentative D call TRBD2 (5 bases). The V end was cut by 8 bases, the J end by 8 bases, with 16 bases between. The CDR3 contains 13 residues. Germline V gene lookup returns CDR1 LNHDA and CDR2 SQIVND (reference sequence). CDR3 in amino acids: CASRGHRGDEQFF. CDR3 nucleotides: TGTGCCAGTCGGGGTCACCGAGGCGATGAGCAGTTCTTC.

The chain joins TRBV5-4 to TRBJ2-3, with TRBD2 identical over 7 bases. J was trimmed by 1 base and V by 2 bases; bases with no gene match: 4. The CDR3 extends over 15 amino acids. Looked up from germline, CDR1 is SGHNT and CDR2 is YYREEE (reference sequence). For the CDR3, the DNA is TGTGCCAGCAGCTTCTTGGCGGGGGGCACAGATACGCAGTATTTT. The encoded protein is CASSFLAGGTDTQYF.

This clone was observed a single time. The chain uses TRBV6-2 or TRBV6-3 and TRBJ2-7; D unclear. This CDR3 has 17 amino acids. Germline loops: CDR1 MNHEY, CDR2 SVGEGT. V gave up 0 bases and J gave up 0 bases, with 15 bases separating them. The CDR3 bases are TGTGCCAGCAGTTACTCGCGGAACCAGCGCAACTCCTACGAGCAGTACTTC. Amino acids: CASSYSRNQRNSYEQYF.

This clone was recorded a few times. The gene calls are TRBV5-1 and TRBJ2-3, with TRBD1 as a possible D gene (6 bases). The V and J ends lost 3 bases and 2 bases respectively, with 13 bases between them. Germline loops: CDR1 SGHRS, CDR2 YFSETQ. This CDR3 comprises 15 residues. CDR3 protein: CASSSQGNPTDTQYF. The CDR3 DNA reads as TGCGCCAGCAGCTCACAGGGAAACCCCACAGATACGCAGTATTTT.

The V and J genes are TRBV9 and TRBJ1-3, with 8 bases lining up with TRBD1. CDR3 length: 15 amino acids. J was trimmed by 3 bases and V by 0 bases; bases with no gene match: 2. CDR1 is SGDLS, CDR2 YYNGEE, per germline. The CDR3 sequence: CASSVAGGDGNTIYF. For the CDR3, the DNA is TGTGCCAGCAGCGTAGCAGGGGGCGATGGAAACACCATATATTTT.

The chain employs TRBV6-4 and TRBJ2-3, with D hard to call. Germline V CDR1 and CDR2: MRHNA, SNTAGT. The CDR3 loop spans 13 amino acids. The V gene lost 6 bases and the J gene lost 2 bases, with 9 bases spanning the gap. This CDR3 reads CASRGSNTDTQYF. Here the CDR3 DNA reads TGTGCCAGCAGAGGATCGAACACAGATACGCAGTATTTT.

The rearrangement joins TRBV11-1 to TRBJ2-3; D remains ambiguous. There are 18 residues in the CDR3. In germline, CDR1 is SGHAT, CDR2 FQDESV (reference sequence). V was shortened by 0 bases and J by 1 base, with 17 bases between the two germline ends. CDR3 residues: CASSLAQDLGIGTDTQYF. Written as DNA, the CDR3 is TGTGCCAGCAGCTTAGCGCAAGATCTGGGAATAGGCACAGATACGCAGTATTTT.

The chain recombines TRBV28 with TRBJ1-5; D possibly corresponds to TRBD1 (5 bases). Germline CDR1 MDHEN, CDR2 SYDVKM. The CDR3 has 14 residues. Trimming removed 5 bases at V and 8 bases at J, with 16 bases between. As DNA, the CDR3 is TGTGCCAGCAGTCCCCGGGGGAGTTTGGAGCCCCAGCATTTT. Its translation is CASSPRGSLEPQHF.

This clone was recorded a few times. This chain links TRBV11-2 with TRBJ1-6; D ambiguous. Germline V lookup: CDR1 SGHAT, CDR2 FQNNGV. V gave up 5 bases and J gave up 4 bases, with 15 bases separating them. This CDR3 contains 16 residues. CDR3 sequence reads: CASSPRDVKYNSPLHF. In nucleotides, the CDR3 is TGTGCCAGCAGCCCGCGTGACGTTAAGTATAATTCACCCCTCCACTTT. Based on the CDR3 plus reference TRBV11-2 and TRBJ1-6, the full variable domain is EAGVAQSPRYKIIEKRQSVAFWCNPISGHATLYWYQQILGQGPKLLIQFQNNGVVDDSQLPKDRFSAERLKGVDSTLKIQPAKLEDSAVYLCASSPRDVKYNSPLHFGNGTRLTVT.

This chain connects TRBV28 to TRBJ2-7; 9 bases are shared with TRBD2. The length of the CDR3 is 13 residues. Germline values: CDR1 MDHEN, CDR2 SYDVKM. Germline trimming cut 3 bases from V and 7 bases from J; bases unmatched to any gene: 4. CDR3 DNA sequence: TGTGCCAGCAGTTTGCCTCTAGCGGGAGAGCAGTACTTC. Its protein is CASSLPLAGEQYF.